A few counts support the clone carrying this T cell receptor beta chain. The PCR contained 60 Vbeta and 13 Jbeta primers. This table comes from immunoSEQ multiplex PCR, and its TCRdb copy is limited to in-frame clones, with some not included. The table has under 200,000 clones, over 75% seen once. This entry comes from a study of cytomegalovirus exposure and HLA in healthy donors. The J segment lost 2 bases and the V segment lost 0 bases, leaving 31 bases of the junction unmatched. The CDR3 has 24 amino acids. Germline CDR1 MDHEN, CDR2 SYDVKM. The J gene is TRBJ2-7, the V gene TRBV28; TRBD2 agrees at 7 bases. This TCR came from a woman aged 45-65 years in good health and CMV-seropositive. The sample taken for sequencing was PBMCs. The CDR3 is CASSLWRGGLRGPPVIRVPYEQYF. The CDR3 DNA reads as TGTGCCAGCAGTTTATGGAGGGGAGGGCTCCGAGGCCCCCCCGTAATTCGGGTTCCCTACGAGCAGTACTTC. Full variable domain (missing parts from reference TRBV28 and TRBJ2-7): DVKVTQSSRYLVKRTGEKVFLECVQDMDHENMFWYRQDPGLGLRLIYFSYDVKMKEKGDIPEGYSVSREKKERFSLILESASTNQTSMYLCASSLWRGGLRGPPVIRVPYEQYFGPGTRLTVT.